The 30 T cell receptor beta chains given below trace back to one sample, sequenced in a study of cytomegalovirus exposure and HLA in healthy donors. Use of 60 Vbeta and 13 Jbeta primers characterized the PCR. The repertoire was sequenced with immunoSEQ multiplex PCR; TCRdb's copy has only in-frame clones and lacks some. This table has about 110,000 clones, approximately 78% appearing once. The specimen was PBMCs. The receptors here all came from a woman aged 25 to 39 in good health and CMV-seronegative.

The chain carries TRBV28 and TRBJ2-1, with D perhaps TRBD1 (5 bases). Deletions cut 7 bases from V and 11 bases from J, with 21 bases between. Germline V gives CDR1 MDHEN, CDR2 SYDVKM. The CDR3 totals 14 residues. CDR3 loop: CASIATAPIPKQFF. The DNA of the CDR3 is TGTGCCAGCATTGCGACAGCACCGATTCCTAAGCAGTTCTTC.

The chain combines TRBV15 with TRBJ2-7; tentatively, D is TRBD1 (5 bases). CDR1 is LNHNV and CDR2 is YYDKDF in the germline V gene (reference sequence). V shed 0 bases and J shed 1 base, with 25 bases lying between them. This CDR3 is 20 amino acids long. This CDR3 is CATSRDSKLDTKGPSYEQYF. CDR3 nucleotides: TGTGCCACCAGCAGAGATTCTAAATTAGACACAAAGGGGCCTTCCTACGAGCAGTACTTC.

The rearrangement links TRBV4-3 to TRBJ2-1; possible D gene TRBD2, 5 bases. Germline CDR1 reads LGHNA; CDR2 reads YSLEER. Deletions cut 1 base from V and 3 bases from J, with 10 bases between. There are 15 residues in the CDR3. The DNA of the CDR3 is TGCGCCAGCAGCCAAGGGAGGACCAACTACAATGAGCAGTTCTTC. It translates to CASSQGRTNYNEQFF.

This clone was detected a few times. The V and J genes are TRBV4-1 and TRBJ2-7; 14 bases fit TRBD2. Unmatched junction bases numbered 5, after V lost 4 bases and J lost 3 bases. CDR3 length: 16 residues. In germline, CDR1 is MGHRA, CDR2 YSYEKL. The CDR3 DNA reads as TGCGCCAGCAGCCCTTCCGGGACTAGCGGGAGCTACGAGCAGTACTTC. Translated: CASSPSGTSGSYEQYF.

CDR3 DNA sequence: TGTGCCAGGCAACAAGTGGAGCCAGTCTTCTCCTACGAGCAGTACTTC. It specifies CARQQVEPVFSYEQYF. The rearrangement uses TRBV5-6 and TRBJ2-7; D call uncertain. Germline CDR1 and CDR2: SGHDT and YYEEEE. Trimming took 8 bases from V and 0 from J, leaving 21 bases between them. This CDR3 region has 16 residues.

The chain has TRBV6-6 and TRBJ2-7; 11 nucleotides align to TRBD1. From germline, CDR1 is MNHNY and CDR2 SVGAGI (reference sequence). V was clipped by 6 bases and J by 0 bases; unmatched bases: 4. The CDR3 is made up of 15 amino acids. CDR3 protein: CASRSGTGGSYEQYF. The CDR3 region has the DNA TGTGCCAGCAGATCCGGGACAGGGGGCTCCTACGAGCAGTACTTC.

The chain employs TRBV9 and TRBJ1-1; 7 nucleotides align to TRBD1. The germline CDR1 and CDR2 sequences are SGDLS and YYNGEE. CDR3 length equals 13 residues. After removal of 1 base from V and 5 bases from J, the junction contained 2 bases not matched to a gene. Written as DNA, the CDR3 is TGTGCCAGCAGCGTAACAGGGGCAACTGAAGCTTTCTTT. Its protein product is CASSVTGATEAFF.

V and J are TRBV1 and TRBJ2-5; the DNA was not used to check the table's D call, TRBD2. TRBV1 is described as a pseudogene. The CDR3 length is 16 residues. The CDR3 reads CTSSQEVAGGGETQYF. The CDR3 DNA follows: TGCACCAGCAGCCAAGAGGTAGCGGGGGGAGGAGAGACCCAGTACTTC.

This clone was counted a single time. The V and J genes are TRBV6-5 and TRBJ1-5; no firm D call. There are 13 residues in the CDR3. CDR1 is MNHEY and CDR2 is SVGAGI in the germline V gene. V lost 9 bases to trimming and J lost 3 bases, with 12 bases between them. The CDR3 here is CASGGNLNQPQHF. The CDR3 bases are TGTGCCAGTGGAGGGAACCTCAATCAGCCCCAGCATTTT.

The chain carries TRBV25-1 and TRBJ2-5, with D tentatively TRBD1 (5 bases). Deletions cut 10 bases from V and 2 bases from J, with 17 bases between. Germline CDR1 MGHDK, CDR2 SYGVNS. This CDR3 region has 14 residues. The CDR3 loop is CATSDRAIQETQYF. CDR3 coding DNA: TGTGCCACCTCTGACAGAGCCATTCAAGAGACCCAGTACTTC.

The chain employs TRBV2 and TRBJ2-7; TRBD1 matches 8 bases. The CDR3 runs to 14 residues. Trimming cost V 6 bases and J 2 bases; bases outside gene matches: 6. Germline lookup yields CDR1 SNHLY and CDR2 FYNNEI. CDR3 loop: CASRAGTGPYEQYF. The DNA of the CDR3 is TGTGCCAGCAGGGCCGGGACAGGACCCTACGAGCAGTACTTC.

This clone was seen a handful of times. The V call is TRBV9, the J call TRBJ1-6; 9 bases agree with TRBD1. Looked up from germline, CDR1 is SGDLS and CDR2 is YYNGEE. Trimming removed 4 bases from V and 9 bases from J; junction bases left unmatched: 8. The CDR3 loop spans 15 amino acids. CDR3 sequence reads: CASSQQGAGISPLHF. Here the CDR3 DNA reads TGTGCCAGCAGCCAACAGGGGGCCGGTATTTCACCCCTCCACTTT.

DNA for the CDR3: TGTGCCAGTAGTAGGGGCCTAGTTAGCGGGACTAGCGGTCCCAAAAACATTCAGTACTTC. As protein: CASSRGLVSGTSGPKNIQYF. The chain carries TRBV19 and TRBJ2-4; TRBD2 matches at 11 bases. Germline V gene data show CDR1 as LNHDA and CDR2 as SQIVND (reference sequence). The J segment lost 2 bases and the V segment lost 4 bases, leaving 16 bases of the junction unmatched. The CDR3 runs 20 residues.

The chain couples TRBV6-1 to TRBJ1-1; perhaps TRBD1 as D (6 bases). V was shortened by 7 bases and J by 5 bases, with 14 bases between the two germline ends. Germline V lookup: CDR1 MNHNS, CDR2 SASEGT. The CDR3 sequence is 13 residues long. CDR3 bases: TGTGCCAGCACACAGGGTATTAGAACTGAAGCTTTCTTT. It encodes CASTQGIRTEAFF.

The CDR3 here is CASSLLGQSTDTQYF. CDR3 coding DNA: TGTGCCAGCAGTCTACTGGGACAGAGCACAGATACGCAGTATTTT. The chain joins TRBV6-5 to TRBJ2-3, with 7 bases fitting TRBD1. This CDR3 contains 15 residues. Germline V gene data show CDR1 as MNHEY and CDR2 as SVGAGI. J was trimmed by 0 bases and V by 5 bases; bases with no gene match: 5.

V gene TRBV4-1 combines with J gene TRBJ2-3; 11 nucleotides align to TRBD2. CDR3 size: 17 residues. The V gene end was trimmed by 4 bases and the J gene end by 1 base; junction bases not matched to a gene: 7. Germline assignment: CDR1 MGHRA and CDR2 YSYEKL. This CDR3 reads CASSRQLAGDRTDTQYF. CDR3 DNA sequence: TGCGCCAGCAGCCGCCAACTAGCGGGAGACCGCACAGATACGCAGTATTTT.

V usage is TRBV7-9 and J usage is TRBJ1-2; TRBD1 aligns across 7 bases. Losses at the gene ends were 5 bases for V and 4 bases for J; bases not matched to a gene: 7. From germline, CDR1 is SEHNR and CDR2 FQNEAQ (reference sequence). There are 14 residues in the CDR3. The CDR3 DNA follows: TGTGCCAGCAGCCCCGGGACAGCCATCTATGGCTACACCTTC. This translates into CASSPGTAIYGYTF.

The chain has TRBV7-8 and TRBJ2-1; D unresolved. This CDR3 has 14 amino acids. V lost 8 bases and J lost 4, with 15 bases in between. Per the germline V gene, CDR1 is SGHVS and CDR2 is FQNEAQ. CDR3 nucleotides: TGTGCCAGCCACGCGGCGCTCTCATACAATGAGCAGTTCTTC. It specifies CASHAALSYNEQFF. The variable domain in full, with the rest retrieved from reference TRBV7-8 and TRBJ2-1, is GAGVSQSPRYKVAKRGQDVALRCDPISGHVSLFWYQQALGQGPEFLTYFQNEAQLDKSGLPSDRFFAERPEGSVSTLKIQRTQQEDSAVYLCASHAALSYNEQFFGPGTRLTVL.

In its sample, this clone was seen a few times. This rearrangement joins TRBV4-3 to TRBJ1-1; D is perhaps TRBD1 (6 bases). Germline V lookup: CDR1 LGHNA, CDR2 YSLEER. The CDR3 is 16 residues long. With 0 bases removed from V and 10 bases from J, the gap between germline ends came to 21 bases. The CDR3 nucleotides are TGCGCCAGCAGCCAAGATCAGGCGTCAACAGGGTGGGGAGCTTTCTTT. Translation: CASSQDQASTGWGAFF.

This chain uses TRBV30 with TRBJ1-2; D is ambiguous. CDR1 is GTSNPN, CDR2 SVGIG, per germline (reference sequence). Trimming pared 1 base from V and 4 bases from J, leaving 10 bases between. This CDR3 comprises 13 residues. Here the CDR3 reads CAWSGGPGYGYTF. The CDR3 DNA reads TGTGCCTGGAGTGGAGGGCCGGGCTATGGCTACACCTTC.

The rearrangement links TRBV5-1 to TRBJ2-2; a possible D gene is TRBD2 (5 bases). The CDR3 runs to 14 residues. V lost 7 bases and J lost 0, with 10 bases in between. The germline CDR1 and CDR2 sequences are SGHRS and YFSETQ. The CDR3 here is CASASGSNTGELFF. CDR3 sequence (DNA): TGCGCCAGCGCTTCGGGGTCGAACACCGGGGAGCTGTTTTTT. Together with reference TRBV5-1 and TRBJ2-2, the CDR3 gives the full variable domain: KAGVTQTPRYLIKTRGQQVTLSCSPISGHRSVSWYQQTPGQGLQFLFEYFSETQRNKGNFPGRFSGRQFSNSRSEMNVSTLELGDSALYLCASASGSNTGELFFGEGSRLTVL.

The chain links TRBV5-4 to TRBJ1-2; D may be TRBD1 (5 bases). Germline V gene sequence: CDR1 SGHNT, CDR2 YYREEE (reference sequence). Trimming took 9 bases from V and 4 from J, leaving 31 bases between them. There are 18 residues in the CDR3. DNA of the CDR3: TGTGCCACCATGGGTGTTGGTCACCGTTCAGACAGTCGCTATGGCTACACCTTC. This translates into CATMGVGHRSDSRYGYTF.

V gene TRBV7-2 combines with J gene TRBJ1-5, with a possible D match to TRBD1 (5 bases). The germline V and J ends were trimmed by 1 base and 9 bases, with 10 bases remaining between them. The CDR3 is 13 amino acids. Germline CDR1 reads SGHTA; CDR2 reads FQGNSA. The CDR3 DNA follows: TGTGCCAGCAGCTTAGTACAGGCATCGCCCCAGCATTTT. This sequence encodes CASSLVQASPQHF. The full variable domain, its missing parts supplied by reference TRBV7-2 and TRBJ1-5, is GAGVSQSPSNKVTEKGKDVELRCDPISGHTALYWYRQSLGQGLEFLIYFQGNSAPDKSGLPSDRFSAERTGGSVSTLTIQRTQQEDSAVYLCASSLVQASPQHFGDGTRLSIL.

The chain couples TRBV2 to TRBJ1-5, with 7 bases identical to TRBD1. The V and J ends lost 7 bases and 2 bases, in that order; junction bases with no gene match: 8. This CDR3 is 15 amino acids long. In germline, CDR1 is SNHLY, CDR2 FYNNEI. The CDR3 loop reads CASKQRDSGNQPQHF. The CDR3 DNA reads TGTGCCAGCAAGCAACGGGACAGCGGCAATCAGCCCCAGCATTTT.

At least ten counts were recorded for this clone. This chain joins TRBV7-9 and TRBJ1-3, with D perhaps matching TRBD1 (6 bases). V lost 4 bases, J lost 5 bases, and 15 bases lay in between. CDR1 is SEHNR and CDR2 is FQNEAQ in the germline V gene (reference sequence). The CDR3 covers 15 residues. CDR3 loop: CASSSDSQARNTIYF. The CDR3, as DNA: TGTGCCAGCAGCTCGGACAGTCAGGCAAGAAACACCATATATTTT.

The chain joins TRBV10-3 to TRBJ2-2, with a possible D match to TRBD1 (6 bases). Trimming cost V 6 bases and J 4 bases, with 12 bases left between them. Germline values: CDR1 ENHRY, CDR2 SYGVKD. This CDR3 has 14 residues. CDR3 loop: CAISDSGATGELFF. DNA of the CDR3: TGTGCCATCAGCGATTCAGGGGCCACCGGGGAGCTGTTTTTT.

This chain connects TRBV7-9 to TRBJ1-4; D uncertain. Germline V gene sequence: CDR1 SEHNR, CDR2 FQNEAQ (reference sequence). The CDR3 loop spans 15 amino acids. The V end lost 0 bases, the J end lost 11 bases, and 16 bases lay between the germline ends. CDR3 sequence: CASSLARTRSEKLFF. The CDR3 region has the DNA TGTGCCAGCAGCTTAGCGCGGACTCGGAGCGAGAAACTGTTTTTT.

The V gene is TRBV30, the J gene TRBJ1-6; perhaps TRBD1 as D (6 bases). V was shortened by 5 bases and J by 7 bases, with 18 bases between the two germline ends. The CDR3 is 15 residues long. In germline, CDR1 is GTSNPN, CDR2 SVGIG (reference sequence). CDR3 loop: CAWVPGQEGNSPLHF. CDR3 coding DNA: TGTGCCTGGGTACCGGGACAAGAAGGGAATTCACCCCTCCACTTT.

This clone was counted a few times. The CDR3 bases are TGTGCCAGTAGTATAGATTTCTTTGCGGGAGCCTATGAGCAGTTCTTC. Its protein is CASSIDFFAGAYEQFF. The chain carries TRBV19 and TRBJ2-1; TRBD2 aligns across 7 bases. The length of the CDR3 is 16 residues. The J segment lost 8 bases and the V segment lost 0 bases, leaving 10 bases of the junction unmatched. Germline V CDR1 and CDR2: LNHDA, SQIVND (reference sequence).

This clone was picked up one time. The chain couples TRBV7-2 to TRBJ1-1, with D possibly matching TRBD1 (6 bases). Germline lookup yields CDR1 SGHTA and CDR2 FQGNSA. Trimming removed 3 bases at V and 4 bases at J, with 15 bases between. This CDR3 spans 15 amino acids. For the CDR3, the DNA is TGTGCCAGCAGCTTTAGACTGGACAGACTCACTGAAGCTTTCTTT. Protein product: CASSFRLDRLTEAFF.